These 27 T cell receptor beta chains were sequenced from one sample in a study of blood T cell repertoires in COVID-19. Data came from immunoSEQ multiplex PCR; TCRdb stores just in-frame clones and leaves some out. The data contain 95,000 or so clones, more than 80% of them singletons. The sequencing input was peripheral blood. Receptors originate from a human donor in a cohort sampled during active COVID-19.

The chain links TRBV5-5 to TRBJ1-2, with 8 bases identical to TRBD1. The germline CDR1 and CDR2 sequences are SGHKS and YYEKEE (reference sequence). This CDR3 comprises 14 residues. V was pared by 0 bases and J by 2 bases, with 0 bases of the junction left unmatched. CDR3 amino acids: CASSLGQGNYGYTF. As DNA, the CDR3 is TGTGCCAGCAGCTTGGGACAGGGGAACTATGGCTACACCTTC.

The chain has TRBV9 and TRBJ2-1, with 10 bases fitting TRBD2. With 0 bases clipped from V and 9 bases from J, the junction kept 6 bases outside the gene matches. CDR3 length: 15 amino acids. Germline CDR1 is SGDLS and CDR2 is YYNGEE. The CDR3: CASSVVSGRGSEQFF. The CDR3 DNA reads TGTGCCAGCAGCGTAGTGAGCGGGAGGGGGAGTGAGCAGTTCTTC.

V gene TRBV2 combines with J gene TRBJ2-7, with 12 positions matching TRBD2. CDR1 SNHLY and CDR2 FYNNEI come from the germline V gene. V lost 7 bases and J lost 2; bases outside the gene matches: 15. The CDR3 totals 18 residues. CDR3 amino acids: CASIPRTSGKPRTYEQYF. The CDR3 bases are TGTGCCAGCATTCCCAGGACTAGCGGGAAACCCCGGACCTACGAGCAGTACTTC.

The chain employs TRBV10-1 and TRBJ2-7; 7 bases agree with TRBD1. The CDR3 covers 16 residues. The V segment lost 3 bases and the J segment 4 bases; nucleotides outside the gene matches: 12. CDR1 is WNHNN, CDR2 SYGVQD, per germline (reference sequence). The CDR3 coding sequence is TGCGCCAGCAGTGATCAACCACAGGGGTTTTCTTACGAGCAGTACTTC. Protein: CASSDQPQGFSYEQYF.

The chain's CDR3 is CASSLNTGNTIYF. The CDR3 DNA is TGTGCCAGCAGTTTAAATACTGGAAACACCATATATTTT. The V call is TRBV12-3 or TRBV12-4, the J call TRBJ1-3; D gene ambiguous. This CDR3 region has 13 residues. V was clipped by 2 bases and J by 2 bases, with 4 bases between them.

The V call is TRBV19, the J call TRBJ2-1; D is perhaps TRBD2 (6 bases). The CDR3 has 15 amino acids. The germline V gene encodes CDR1 LNHDA and CDR2 SQIVND (reference sequence). Trimming cost V 5 bases and J 6 bases, with 17 bases left between them. CDR3 residues: CASSPQTRISNEQFF. Written as DNA, the CDR3 is TGTGCCAGTAGTCCCCAGACTAGAATCTCCAATGAGCAGTTCTTC. Full variable domain (rest looked up from reference TRBV19 and TRBJ2-1): DGGITQSPKYLFRKEGQNVTLSCEQNLNHDAMYWYRQDPGQGLRLIYYSQIVNDFQKGDIAEGYSVSREKKESFPLTVTSAQKNPTAFYLCASSPQTRISNEQFFGPGTRLTVL.

The chain is built from TRBV18 and TRBJ1-1, with unresolved D. Germline lookup yields CDR1 KGHSH and CDR2 LQKENI. V lost 3 bases and J lost 4, with 12 bases in between. The CDR3 is 14 amino acids. The CDR3 reads CASSPGLQATEAFF. The CDR3 coding sequence is TGTGCCAGCTCACCGGGTTTGCAGGCCACTGAAGCTTTCTTT.

This chain connects TRBV4-1 to TRBJ1-1; a weak D match, TRBD1 (5 bases). The germline gives CDR1 MGHRA, CDR2 YSYEKL. Deletions cut 4 bases from V and 1 base from J, with 10 bases between. The CDR3 consists of 14 residues. CDR3: CASSLQGSNTEAFF. The CDR3 coding sequence is TGCGCCAGCAGCCTTCAGGGATCGAACACTGAAGCTTTCTTT.

In this sample, this clone turned up a few times. The chain has TRBV28 and TRBJ2-7; maybe TRBD1 (6 bases). The length of the CDR3 is 15 residues. V lost 6 bases, J lost 5 bases, and 20 bases lay in between. Germline loops: CDR1 MDHEN, CDR2 SYDVKM. The CDR3 reads CASSPSDRFGDEQYF. In DNA, the CDR3 is TGTGCCAGCAGCCCATCTGACAGGTTTGGGGACGAGCAGTACTTC.

This rearrangement joins TRBV19 to TRBJ1-1; 8 bases fit TRBD1. Unmatched junction bases numbered 2, after V lost 5 bases and J lost 0 bases. The germline V gene has CDR1 LNHDA and CDR2 SQIVND (reference sequence). The length of the CDR3 is 14 residues. DNA of the CDR3: TGTGCCAGTAGTTGGACAGGGATGAACACTGAAGCTTTCTTT. Its protein product is CASSWTGMNTEAFF.

V gene TRBV28 combines with J gene TRBJ2-6, with D possibly being TRBD2 (6 bases). V lost 3 bases and J 2 bases, leaving 20 bases between the germline ends. The germline V gene encodes CDR1 MDHEN and CDR2 SYDVKM. The CDR3 is made up of 19 amino acids. The CDR3 DNA is TGTGCCAGCAGTTTTGTCCGGACTAACCTTCAGGCTGGGGCCAACGTCCTGACTTTC. Its translation: CASSFVRTNLQAGANVLTF. The full variable domain, in which reference TRBV28 and TRBJ2-6 provide the parts outside the CDR3, is DVKVTQSSRYLVKRTGEKVFLECVQDMDHENMFWYRQDPGLGLRLIYFSYDVKMKEKGDIPEGYSVSREKKERFSLILESASTNQTSMYLCASSFVRTNLQAGANVLTFGAGSRLTVL.

The chain has TRBV7-8 and TRBJ1-1; D uncertain. The CDR3 has 12 amino acids. V was clipped by 5 bases and J by 7 bases, with 11 bases between them. The V gene's germline CDR1 is SGHVS and CDR2 FQNEAQ. The CDR3 nucleotides are TGTGCCAGCAGCCCCCGGTTGGTTGAAGCTTTCTTT. Translating it yields CASSPRLVEAFF.

This clone turned up a few times. The V call is TRBV7-9, the J call TRBJ2-5; TRBD2 matches at 9 bases. Germline-derived CDR1 and CDR2 are SEHNR and FQNEAQ (reference sequence). The CDR3 loop spans 15 amino acids. J was trimmed by 0 bases and V by 5 bases; bases with no gene match: 4. The CDR3 loop reads CASSRRLADQETQYF. CDR3 coding DNA: TGTGCCAGCAGCAGAAGACTAGCGGACCAAGAGACCCAGTACTTC. Full variable domain (rest looked up from reference TRBV7-9 and TRBJ2-5): DTGVSQNPRHKITKRGQNVTFRCDPISEHNRLYWYRQTLGQGPEFLTYFQNEAQLEKSRLLSDRFSAERPKGSFSTLEIQRTEQGDSAMYLCASSRRLADQETQYFGPGTRLLVL.

The chain recombines TRBV5-1 with TRBJ1-2, with a possible D match to TRBD1 (5 bases). The CDR3 is 14 residues long. Germline V gene sequence: CDR1 SGHRS, CDR2 YFSETQ. V shed 4 bases and J shed 1 base, with 11 bases lying between them. The CDR3 DNA reads TGCGCCAGCAGCCCCACGGGGGATAACTATGGCTACACCTTC. As protein: CASSPTGDNYGYTF.

This rearrangement joins TRBV5-4 to TRBJ1-1; maybe TRBD1 (6 bases). CDR1 SGHNT and CDR2 YYREEE come from the germline V gene (reference sequence). V was trimmed by 4 bases and J by 1 base, leaving 14 bases between them. The CDR3 loop spans 15 amino acids. The CDR3 loop is CASSPAGTPNTEAFF. Written as DNA, the CDR3 is TGTGCCAGCAGCCCCGCCGGGACACCGAACACTGAAGCTTTCTTT.

This rearrangement joins TRBV27 to TRBJ2-7; D is uncertain. The CDR3 has 15 amino acids. V lost 6 bases and J lost 2, with 17 bases in between. From germline, CDR1 is MNHEY and CDR2 SMNVEV (reference sequence). CDR3 sequence reads: CASSRSFLEPYEQYF. The DNA of the CDR3 is TGTGCCAGCAGCCGATCTTTTTTAGAGCCCTACGAGCAGTACTTC.

The chain links TRBV5-4 to TRBJ2-4, with 11 nucleotides matching TRBD2. Looked up from germline, CDR1 is SGHNT and CDR2 is YYREEE (reference sequence). The trim removed 1 base at V and 6 bases at J, leaving 6 bases unmatched. The CDR3 covers 16 residues. This CDR3 reads CASSLRSGGAGNIQYF. The CDR3, as DNA: TGTGCCAGCAGCTTGCGTAGCGGGGGGGCCGGAAACATTCAGTACTTC.

The V gene is TRBV16, the J gene TRBJ1-2; no clear D gene. CDR3 length equals 17 residues. Trimming stripped 2 bases from V and 4 bases from J, with 20 bases between. Germline lookup yields CDR1 KGHSY and CDR2 FQNENV. Written as DNA, the CDR3 is TGTGCCAGCAGCCAAGTGCTTACGGAAACTGGGAGCTATGGCTACACCTTC. As protein: CASSQVLTETGSYGYTF.

Written as DNA, the CDR3 is TGCGCCAGCAGCTCGGGAACAGGGTTGACTGAAGCTTTCTTT. The encoded protein is CASSSGTGLTEAFF. V gene TRBV5-1 combines with J gene TRBJ1-1; maybe TRBD1 (6 bases). Germline loops: CDR1 SGHRS, CDR2 YFSETQ. V was pared by 3 bases and J by 5 bases, with 14 bases between. This CDR3 contains 14 residues.

The DNA for the CDR3 is TGCGCCAGCAGCCGCGATCCTGGTAGTACCTACGAGCAGTACTTC. Protein: CASSRDPGSTYEQYF. The rearrangement joins TRBV4-1 to TRBJ2-7; D gene ambiguous. V lost 4 bases to trimming and J lost 2 bases, with 15 bases between them. The CDR3 covers 15 residues. Germline values: CDR1 MGHRA, CDR2 YSYEKL.

The chain employs TRBV5-1 and TRBJ1-4, with TRBD1 matching 9 bases. The V segment lost 4 bases and the J segment 3 bases; nucleotides outside the gene matches: 13. The CDR3 loop spans 18 amino acids. CDR1 is SGHRS and CDR2 is YFSETQ in the germline V gene. This CDR3 reads CASSDRDRAETSNEKLFF. As DNA, the CDR3 is TGCGCCAGCAGCGACCGGGACAGGGCGGAAACCTCTAATGAAAAACTGTTTTTT.

This clone was observed a few times. The V gene is TRBV27, the J gene TRBJ2-3; 11 bases line up with TRBD2. This CDR3 region has 14 residues. V shed 6 bases and J 5 bases; nucleotides not matched to a gene: 4. Per the germline V gene, CDR1 is MNHEY and CDR2 is SMNVEV (reference sequence). CDR3 sequence: CASSPSGRLDTQYF. The CDR3 bases are TGTGCCAGCAGCCCTAGCGGGAGGCTAGATACGCAGTATTTT.

This rearrangement joins TRBV9 to TRBJ1-1; D is perhaps TRBD1 (6 bases). The V gene lost 5 bases and the J gene lost 4 bases, with 15 bases spanning the gap. The CDR3 has 14 amino acids. CDR1 and CDR2 (germline): SGDLS, YYNGEE. CDR3 sequence reads: CASSQAGTSTEAFF. CDR3 bases: TGTGCCAGCAGTCAAGCCGGGACAAGCACTGAAGCTTTCTTT.

The rearrangement joins TRBV5-1 to TRBJ1-1; D is ambiguous. This CDR3 is built from 14 residues. V was pared by 4 bases and J by 8 bases, with 18 bases between. The germline gives CDR1 SGHRS, CDR2 YFSETQ. The CDR3 DNA reads TGCGCCAGCAGCCGTAATACCGGGAAGACCGAAGCTTTCTTT. Residues: CASSRNTGKTEAFF.

This chain links TRBV19 with TRBJ1-5; 10 bases agree with TRBD1. The V gene's germline CDR1 is LNHDA and CDR2 SQIVND (reference sequence). This CDR3 has 15 residues. The ends lost 4 bases at V and 6 bases at J; junction bases unmatched: 6. CDR3 residues: CASSSRTGGGQPQHF. DNA for the CDR3: TGTGCCAGTAGTAGTAGGACAGGGGGTGGTCAGCCCCAGCATTTT.

This clone occurred once. V and J are TRBV7-9 and TRBJ2-1, with 9 bases matching TRBD2. The CDR3 loop spans 19 amino acids. The germline CDR1 and CDR2 sequences are SEHNR and FQNEAQ (reference sequence). V lost 4 bases and J lost 4; bases outside the gene matches: 17. CDR3 sequence: CASSSPSGSPSGVYNEQFF. As DNA, the CDR3 is TGTGCCAGCAGCTCCCCTAGTGGGAGCCCTAGCGGGGTTTACAATGAGCAGTTCTTC.

Comment on this clone: The junction departs from the called germline gene at one end, perhaps through a read error. This chain uses TRBV7-7 with TRBJ2-1, with 8 nucleotides matching TRBD1. The CDR3 is made up of 14 amino acids. Germline V gives CDR1 SSHAT, CDR2 FNYEAQ (reference sequence). For the CDR3, the DNA is TGTGCTAGCAGCGGAGGGCAGGGGGCGCATGAGCAGTTCTTC. Translating it yields CASSGGQGAHEQFF.